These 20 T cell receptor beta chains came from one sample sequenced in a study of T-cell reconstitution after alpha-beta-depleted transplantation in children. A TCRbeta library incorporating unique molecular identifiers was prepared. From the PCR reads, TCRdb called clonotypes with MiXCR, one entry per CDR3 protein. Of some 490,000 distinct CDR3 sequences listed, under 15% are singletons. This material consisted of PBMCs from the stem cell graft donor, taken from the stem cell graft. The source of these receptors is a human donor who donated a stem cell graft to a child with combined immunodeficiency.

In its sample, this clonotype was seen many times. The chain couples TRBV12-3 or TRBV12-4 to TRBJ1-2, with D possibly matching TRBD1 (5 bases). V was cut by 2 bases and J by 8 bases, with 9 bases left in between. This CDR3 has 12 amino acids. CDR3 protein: CASSLQGRGYTF. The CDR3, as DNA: TGTGCCAGCAGTTTACAGGGCCGGGGCTACACCTTC.

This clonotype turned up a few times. CDR3 residues: CASSYPDSTYEQYF. The CDR3 nucleotides read TGTGCCAGCAGTTACCCAGACAGCACCTACGAGCAGTACTTC. V gene TRBV6-2 or TRBV6-3 combines with J gene TRBJ2-7; tentative D call: TRBD1 (5 bases). This CDR3 is 14 amino acids long. Germline V gives CDR1 MNHEY, CDR2 SVGEGT. The V gene lost 2 bases and the J gene lost 2 bases, with 10 bases spanning the gap.

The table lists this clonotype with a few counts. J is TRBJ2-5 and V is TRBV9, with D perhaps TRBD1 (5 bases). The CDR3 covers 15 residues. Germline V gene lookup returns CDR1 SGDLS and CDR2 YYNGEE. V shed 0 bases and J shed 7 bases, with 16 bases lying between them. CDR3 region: CASSVDADRLRTQYF. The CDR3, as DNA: TGTGCCAGCAGCGTAGATGCCGACAGATTGAGGACCCAGTACTTC. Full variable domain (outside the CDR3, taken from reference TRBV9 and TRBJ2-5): DSGVTQTPKHLITATGQRVTLRCSPRSGDLSVYWYQQSLDQGLQFLIQYYNGEERAKGNILERFSAQQFPDLHSELNLSSLELGDSALYFCASSVDADRLRTQYFGPGTRLLVL.

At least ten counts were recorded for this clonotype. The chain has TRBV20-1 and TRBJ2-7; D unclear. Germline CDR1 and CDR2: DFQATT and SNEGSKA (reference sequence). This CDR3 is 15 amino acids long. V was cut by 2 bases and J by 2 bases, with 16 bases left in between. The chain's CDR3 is CSARLGIGRTYEQYF. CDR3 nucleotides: TGCAGTGCTAGATTAGGAATAGGTCGTACCTACGAGCAGTACTTC.

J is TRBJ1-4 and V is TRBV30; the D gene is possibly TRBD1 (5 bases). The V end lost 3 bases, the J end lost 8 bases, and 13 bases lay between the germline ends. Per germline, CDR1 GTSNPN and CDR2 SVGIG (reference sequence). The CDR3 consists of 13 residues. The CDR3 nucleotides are TGTGCCTGGAGAAACCCAGGGATGGAAAAACTGTTTTTT. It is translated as CAWRNPGMEKLFF.

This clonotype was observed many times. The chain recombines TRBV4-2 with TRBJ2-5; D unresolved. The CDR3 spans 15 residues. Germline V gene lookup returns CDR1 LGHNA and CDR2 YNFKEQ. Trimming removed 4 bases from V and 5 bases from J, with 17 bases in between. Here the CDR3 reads CASSLLTGIGETQYF. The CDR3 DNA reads TGTGCCAGCAGCCTCCTGACTGGGATCGGTGAGACCCAGTACTTC.

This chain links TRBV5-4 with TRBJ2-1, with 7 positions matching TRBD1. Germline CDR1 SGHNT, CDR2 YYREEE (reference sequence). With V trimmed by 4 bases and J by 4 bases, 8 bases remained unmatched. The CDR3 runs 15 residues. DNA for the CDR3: TGTGCCAGCAGCCTTCGGACAGGTCTATACAATGAGCAGTTCTTC. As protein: CASSLRTGLYNEQFF.

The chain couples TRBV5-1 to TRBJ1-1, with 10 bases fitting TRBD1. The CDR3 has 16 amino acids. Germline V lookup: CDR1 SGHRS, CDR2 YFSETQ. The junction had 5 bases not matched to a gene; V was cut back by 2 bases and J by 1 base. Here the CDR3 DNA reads TGCGCCAGCAGCTTCTTCGGGACAGGGGAGAACACTGAAGCTTTCTTT. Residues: CASSFFGTGENTEAFF.

For the CDR3, the DNA is TGTGCCAGCAGTTCAGGAGGGCGAAATAGCAATCAGCCCCAGCATTTT. Translation: CASSSGGRNSNQPQHF. V is TRBV12-3 or TRBV12-4 and J is TRBJ1-5; D is unclear. Trimming cost V 4 bases and J 0 bases, with 13 bases left between them. The CDR3 is 16 amino acids.

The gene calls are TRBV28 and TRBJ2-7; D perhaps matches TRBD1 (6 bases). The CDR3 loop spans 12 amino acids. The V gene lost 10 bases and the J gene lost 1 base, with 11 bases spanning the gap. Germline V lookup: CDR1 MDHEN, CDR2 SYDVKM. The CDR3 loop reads CAIMTGSYEQYF. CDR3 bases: TGTGCCATTATGACAGGTTCCTACGAGCAGTACTTC.

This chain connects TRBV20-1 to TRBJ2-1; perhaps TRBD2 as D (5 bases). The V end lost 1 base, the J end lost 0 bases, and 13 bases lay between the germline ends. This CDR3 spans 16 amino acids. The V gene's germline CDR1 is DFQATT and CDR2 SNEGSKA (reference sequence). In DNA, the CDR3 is TGCAGTGCTAGAGGAGGGAGCGCCAGCTCCTACAATGAGCAGTTCTTC. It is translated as CSARGGSASSYNEQFF.

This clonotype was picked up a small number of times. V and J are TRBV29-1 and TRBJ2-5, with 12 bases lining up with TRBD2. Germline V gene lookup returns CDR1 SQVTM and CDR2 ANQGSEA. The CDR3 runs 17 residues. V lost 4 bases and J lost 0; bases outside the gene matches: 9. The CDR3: CSVVRLAGAQYQETQYF. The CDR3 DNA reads TGCAGCGTTGTTAGACTAGCGGGGGCCCAGTACCAAGAGACCCAGTACTTC.

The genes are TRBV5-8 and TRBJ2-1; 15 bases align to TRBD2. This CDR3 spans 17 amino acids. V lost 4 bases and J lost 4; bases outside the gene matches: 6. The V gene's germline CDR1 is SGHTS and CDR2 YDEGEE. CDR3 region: CASSGTSGRYLYNEQFF. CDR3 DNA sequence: TGTGCCAGCAGCGGGACTAGCGGGAGGTATCTTTACAATGAGCAGTTCTTC.

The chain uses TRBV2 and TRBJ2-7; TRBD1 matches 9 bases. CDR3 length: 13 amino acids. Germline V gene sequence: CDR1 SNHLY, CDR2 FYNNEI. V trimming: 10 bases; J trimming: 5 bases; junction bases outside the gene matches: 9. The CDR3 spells CATGRQGVNEQYF. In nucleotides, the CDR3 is TGTGCCACAGGGCGACAGGGGGTAAACGAGCAGTACTTC.

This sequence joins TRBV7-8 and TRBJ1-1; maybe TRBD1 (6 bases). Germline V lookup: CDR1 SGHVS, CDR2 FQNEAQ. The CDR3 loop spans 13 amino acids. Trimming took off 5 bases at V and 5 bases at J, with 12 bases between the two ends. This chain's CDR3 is CASSQTGATEAFF. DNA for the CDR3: TGTGCCAGCAGCCAGACGGGGGCGACTGAAGCTTTCTTT.

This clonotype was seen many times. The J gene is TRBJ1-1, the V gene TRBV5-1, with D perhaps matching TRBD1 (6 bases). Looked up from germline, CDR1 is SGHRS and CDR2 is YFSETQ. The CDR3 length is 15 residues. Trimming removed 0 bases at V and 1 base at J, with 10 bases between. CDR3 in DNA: TGCGCCAGCAGCTTGGCGCCCAGGGGGAACACTGAAGCTTTCTTT. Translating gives CASSLAPRGNTEAFF.

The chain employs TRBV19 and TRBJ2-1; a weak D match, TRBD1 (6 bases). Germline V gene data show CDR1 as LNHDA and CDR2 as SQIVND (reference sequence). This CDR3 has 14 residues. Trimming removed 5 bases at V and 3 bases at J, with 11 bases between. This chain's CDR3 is CASSEPGDYNEQFF. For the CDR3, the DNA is TGTGCCAGTAGTGAGCCAGGGGACTACAATGAGCAGTTCTTC.

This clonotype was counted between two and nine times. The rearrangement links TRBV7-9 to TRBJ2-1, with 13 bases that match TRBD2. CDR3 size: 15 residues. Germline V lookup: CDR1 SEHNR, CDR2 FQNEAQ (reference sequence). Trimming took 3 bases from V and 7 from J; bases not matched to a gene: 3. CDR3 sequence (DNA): TGTGCCAGCAGCTTGACTAGCGGGAGGACGAATGAGCAGTTCTTC. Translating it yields CASSLTSGRTNEQFF.

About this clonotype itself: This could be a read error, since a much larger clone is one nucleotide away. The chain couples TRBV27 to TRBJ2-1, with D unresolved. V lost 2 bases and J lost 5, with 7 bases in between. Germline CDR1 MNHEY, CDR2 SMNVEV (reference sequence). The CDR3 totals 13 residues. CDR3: CASSLLSHNEQFF. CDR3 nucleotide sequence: TGTGCCAGCAGTTTACTTAGTCACAATGAGCAGTTCTTC.

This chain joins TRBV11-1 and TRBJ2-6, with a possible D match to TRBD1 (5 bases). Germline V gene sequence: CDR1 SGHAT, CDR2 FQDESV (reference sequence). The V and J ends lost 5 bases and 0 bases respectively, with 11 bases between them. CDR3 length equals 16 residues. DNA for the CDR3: TGTGCCAGCAGCCTACCCGACAGCTCTGGGGCCAACGTCCTGACTTTC. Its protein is CASSLPDSSGANVLTF.